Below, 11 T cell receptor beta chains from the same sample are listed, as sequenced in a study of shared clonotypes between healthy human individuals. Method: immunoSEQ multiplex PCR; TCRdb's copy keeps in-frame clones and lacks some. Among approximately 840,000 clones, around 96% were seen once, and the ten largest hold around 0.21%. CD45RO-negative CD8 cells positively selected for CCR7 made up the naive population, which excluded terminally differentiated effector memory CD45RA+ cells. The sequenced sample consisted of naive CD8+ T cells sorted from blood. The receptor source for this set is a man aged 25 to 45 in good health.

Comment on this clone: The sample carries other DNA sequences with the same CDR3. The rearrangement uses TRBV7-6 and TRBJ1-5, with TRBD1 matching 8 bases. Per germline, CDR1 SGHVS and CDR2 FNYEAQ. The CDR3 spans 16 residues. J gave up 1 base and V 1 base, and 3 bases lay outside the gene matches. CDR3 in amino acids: CASSLGTGGSNQPQHF. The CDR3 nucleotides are TGTGCCAGCAGCTTAGGTACAGGGGGGAGCAATCAGCCCCAGCATTTT.

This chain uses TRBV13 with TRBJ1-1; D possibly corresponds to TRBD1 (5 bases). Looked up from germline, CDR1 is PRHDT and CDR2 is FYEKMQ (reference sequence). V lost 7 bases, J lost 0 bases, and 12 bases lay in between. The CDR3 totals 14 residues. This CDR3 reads CASTGTGMNTEAFF. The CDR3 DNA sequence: TGTGCCAGCACCGGGACCGGGATGAACACTGAAGCTTTCTTT.

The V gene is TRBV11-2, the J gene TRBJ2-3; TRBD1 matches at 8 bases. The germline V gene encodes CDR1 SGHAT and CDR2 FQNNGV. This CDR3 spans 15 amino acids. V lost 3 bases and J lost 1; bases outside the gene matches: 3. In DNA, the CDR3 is TGTGCCAGCAGCTTTGGACAGGGTGGCACAGATACGCAGTATTTT. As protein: CASSFGQGGTDTQYF.

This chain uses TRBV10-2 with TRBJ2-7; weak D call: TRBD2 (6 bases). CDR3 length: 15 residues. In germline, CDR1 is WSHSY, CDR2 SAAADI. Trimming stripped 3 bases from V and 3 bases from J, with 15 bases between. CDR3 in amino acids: CASSEIGLSSYEQYF. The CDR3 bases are TGCGCCAGCAGTGAAATCGGACTATCGAGCTACGAGCAGTACTTC.

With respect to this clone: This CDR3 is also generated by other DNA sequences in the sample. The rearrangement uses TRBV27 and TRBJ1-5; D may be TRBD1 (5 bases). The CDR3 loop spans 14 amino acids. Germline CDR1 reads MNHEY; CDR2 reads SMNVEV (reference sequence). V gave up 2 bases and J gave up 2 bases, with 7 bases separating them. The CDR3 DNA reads TGTGCCAGCAGTTTAGGCAGGGGCAATCAGCCCCAGCATTTT. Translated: CASSLGRGNQPQHF.

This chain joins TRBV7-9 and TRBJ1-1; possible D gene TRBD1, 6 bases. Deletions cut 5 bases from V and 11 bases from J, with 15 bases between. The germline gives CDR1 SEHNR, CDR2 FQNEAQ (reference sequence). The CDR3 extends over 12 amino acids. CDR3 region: CASSPGVLGAFF. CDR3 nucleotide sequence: TGTGCCAGCAGCCCAGGGGTCCTTGGCGCTTTCTTT.

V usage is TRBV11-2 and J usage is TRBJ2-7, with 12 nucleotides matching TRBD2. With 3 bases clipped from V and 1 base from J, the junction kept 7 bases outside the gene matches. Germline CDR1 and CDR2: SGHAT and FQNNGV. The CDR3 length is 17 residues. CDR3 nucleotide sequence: TGTGCCAGCAGCTTTTGGCTAGCGGGAGGGCGGTCCTACGAGCAGTACTTC. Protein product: CASSFWLAGGRSYEQYF.

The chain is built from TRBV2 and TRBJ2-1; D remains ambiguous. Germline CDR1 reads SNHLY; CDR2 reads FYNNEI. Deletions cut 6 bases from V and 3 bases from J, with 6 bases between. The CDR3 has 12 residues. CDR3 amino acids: CASRGYYNEQFF. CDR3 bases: TGTGCCAGCAGGGGGTACTACAATGAGCAGTTCTTC.

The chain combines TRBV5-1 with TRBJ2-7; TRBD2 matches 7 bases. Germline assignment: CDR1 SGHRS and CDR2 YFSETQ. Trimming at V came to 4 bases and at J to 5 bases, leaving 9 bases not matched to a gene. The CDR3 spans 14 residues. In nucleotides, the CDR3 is TGCGCCAGCAGCCCATGGGGGGGTTTGGACGAGCAGTACTTC. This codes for CASSPWGGLDEQYF. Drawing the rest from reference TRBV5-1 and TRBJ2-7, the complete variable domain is KAGVTQTPRYLIKTRGQQVTLSCSPISGHRSVSWYQQTPGQGLQFLFEYFSETQRNKGNFPGRFSGRQFSNSRSEMNVSTLELGDSALYLCASSPWGGLDEQYFGPGTRLTVT.

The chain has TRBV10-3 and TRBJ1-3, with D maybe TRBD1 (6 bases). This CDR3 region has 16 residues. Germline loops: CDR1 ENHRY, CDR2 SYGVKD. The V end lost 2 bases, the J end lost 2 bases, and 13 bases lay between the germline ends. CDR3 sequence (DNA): TGTGCCATCAGTGAGCCTCAGGGGCATCCTGGAAACACCATATATTTT. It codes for CAISEPQGHPGNTIYF.

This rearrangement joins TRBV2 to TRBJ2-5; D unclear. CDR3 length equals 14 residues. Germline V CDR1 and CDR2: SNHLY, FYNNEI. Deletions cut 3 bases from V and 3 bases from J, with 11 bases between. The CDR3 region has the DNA TGTGCCAGCAGTGAGTCTTTGGCGGAAGAGACCCAGTACTTC. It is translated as CASSESLAEETQYF. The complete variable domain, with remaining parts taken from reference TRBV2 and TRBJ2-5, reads EPEVTQTPSHQVTQMGQEVILRCVPISNHLYFYWYRQILGQKVEFLVSFYNNEISEKSEIFDDQFSVERPDGSNFTLKIRSTKLEDSAMYFCASSESLAEETQYFGPGTRLLVL.